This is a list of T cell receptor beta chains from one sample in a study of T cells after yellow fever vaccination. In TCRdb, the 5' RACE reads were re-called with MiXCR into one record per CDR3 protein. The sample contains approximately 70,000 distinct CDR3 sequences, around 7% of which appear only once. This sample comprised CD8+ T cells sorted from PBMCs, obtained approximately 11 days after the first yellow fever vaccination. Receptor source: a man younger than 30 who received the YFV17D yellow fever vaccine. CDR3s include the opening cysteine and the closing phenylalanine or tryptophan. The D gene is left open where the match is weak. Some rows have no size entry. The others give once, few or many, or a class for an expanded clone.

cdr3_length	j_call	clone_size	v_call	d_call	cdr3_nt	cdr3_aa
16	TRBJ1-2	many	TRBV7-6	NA	TGTGCCAGCAGCTTAGGAGACGGTCCCCTGAACTATGGCTACACCTTC	CASSLGDGPLNYGYTF
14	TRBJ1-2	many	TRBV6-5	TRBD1	TGTGCCAGCAGTTACACAGGGGGCGGGTATGGCTACACCTTC	CASSYTGGGYGYTF
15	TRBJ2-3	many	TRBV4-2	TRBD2	TGTGCCAGCAGCCAAGGAACTAGCGGGTTAGATACGCAGTATTTT	CASSQGTSGLDTQYF
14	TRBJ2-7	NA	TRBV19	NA	TGTGCCAGTAGCTTGTCCGGGCCGACCTACGAGCAGTACTTC	CASSLSGPTYEQYF
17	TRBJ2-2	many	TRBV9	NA	TGTGCCAGCAGCTTAAAGAAAAGGGGGGTAGACACCGGGGAGCTGTTTTTT	CASSLKKRGVDTGELFF
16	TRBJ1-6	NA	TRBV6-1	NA	TGTGCCAGCAGTGGAAGCACAGAAGATGGTAATTCACCCCTCCACTTT	CASSGSTEDGNSPLHF
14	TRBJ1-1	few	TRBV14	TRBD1	TGTGCCAGCAGCCGGACAGGGACGAACACTGAAGCTTTCTTT	CASSRTGTNTEAFF
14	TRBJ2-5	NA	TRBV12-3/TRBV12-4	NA	TGTGCCAGCAGTTTAAACGGGGCCGGAGAGACCCAGTACTTC	CASSLNGAGETQYF
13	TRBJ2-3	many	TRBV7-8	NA	TGTGCCAGCAGCTCAATTAGTGCAGATACGCAGTATTTT	CASSSISADTQYF
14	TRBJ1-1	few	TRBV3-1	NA	TGTGCCAGCAGCCTAACCGGGACGAGTTTGGAAGCTTTCTTT	CASSLTGTSLEAFF
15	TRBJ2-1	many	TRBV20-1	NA	TGCAGTGCTAGAGATTTGGGGGGGCCAGGGAATGAGCAGTTCTTC	CSARDLGGPGNEQFF
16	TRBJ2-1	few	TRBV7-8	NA	TGTGCCAGCAGCTCAGGGGCCAATTGGCTAGCATCTGAGCAGTTCTTC	CASSSGANWLASEQFF
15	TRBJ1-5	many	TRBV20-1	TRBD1	TGCAGTGCTACTGTAGGACAGGGGGGCCGTCAGCCCCAGCATTTT	CSATVGQGGRQPQHF
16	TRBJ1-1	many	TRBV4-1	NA	TGCGCCAGCAGCCAAGAGTATGTCAGGCCTAACACTGAAGCTTTCTTT	CASSQEYVRPNTEAFF
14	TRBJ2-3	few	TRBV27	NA	TGTGCCAGCAGTTTTCAAAGTCTTGCAGATACGCAGTATTTT	CASSFQSLADTQYF
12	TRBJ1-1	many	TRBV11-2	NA	TGTGCCAGCAGGCGGGGGCGGGGTGAAGCTTTCTTT	CASRRGRGEAFF
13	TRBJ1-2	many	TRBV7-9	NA	TGTGCCAGCAGTTCACAGGTTGACTATGGCTACACCTTC	CASSSQVDYGYTF
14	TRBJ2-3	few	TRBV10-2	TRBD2	TGCGCCATACAGCGGGGGATCAGCACAGATACGCAGTATTTT	CAIQRGISTDTQYF
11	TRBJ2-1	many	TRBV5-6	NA	TGTGCCAGCAGCTTAGGCCTAAAGCAGTTCTTC	CASSLGLKQFF
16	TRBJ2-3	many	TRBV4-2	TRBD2	TGTGCCAGCAGCCAAGAGTCGAGCGGGGGATACGATACGCAGTATTTT	CASSQESSGGYDTQYF
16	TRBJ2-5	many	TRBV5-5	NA	TGTGCCAGCAGCTGGGGGGCAGGGAGACCCCAAGAGACCCAGTACTTC	CASSWGAGRPQETQYF
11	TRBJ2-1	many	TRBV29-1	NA	TGCAGCGTTGAACAGTACAATGAGCAGTTCTTC	CSVEQYNEQFF
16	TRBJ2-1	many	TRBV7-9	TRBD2	TGTGCCAGCAGCCTCGGGGGACTAGCCAGCAGCCATGAGCAGTTCTTC	CASSLGGLASSHEQFF
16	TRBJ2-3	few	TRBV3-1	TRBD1	TGTGCCAGCAGCCGGAGGACAGGGGGCCCCACAGATACGCAGTATTTT	CASSRRTGGPTDTQYF
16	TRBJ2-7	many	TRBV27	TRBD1	TGTGCCAGCAGTCCCTCACAGGGGTTTAGCTCCTACGAGCAGTACTTC	CASSPSQGFSSYEQYF
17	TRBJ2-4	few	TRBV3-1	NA	TGTGCCAGCAGCCCCCGGGCGGGGGCGATGGCCAAAAACATTCAGTACTTC	CASSPRAGAMAKNIQYF
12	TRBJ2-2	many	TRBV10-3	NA	TGTGCCATCAGTGAGAACACCGGGGAGCTGTTTTTT	CAISENTGELFF
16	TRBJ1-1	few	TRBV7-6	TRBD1	TGTGCCAGCAGCTTACCCGCGACAGGGGGGGACACTGAAGCTTTCTTT	CASSLPATGGDTEAFF
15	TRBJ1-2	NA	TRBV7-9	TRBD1	TGTGCCAGCAGCCAGGGGGCGAGGGGCTTCTATGGCTACACCTTC	CASSQGARGFYGYTF
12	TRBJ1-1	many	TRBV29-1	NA	TGCAGCGTTGGGGTCGGGGGGACTGAAGCTTTCTTT	CSVGVGGTEAFF